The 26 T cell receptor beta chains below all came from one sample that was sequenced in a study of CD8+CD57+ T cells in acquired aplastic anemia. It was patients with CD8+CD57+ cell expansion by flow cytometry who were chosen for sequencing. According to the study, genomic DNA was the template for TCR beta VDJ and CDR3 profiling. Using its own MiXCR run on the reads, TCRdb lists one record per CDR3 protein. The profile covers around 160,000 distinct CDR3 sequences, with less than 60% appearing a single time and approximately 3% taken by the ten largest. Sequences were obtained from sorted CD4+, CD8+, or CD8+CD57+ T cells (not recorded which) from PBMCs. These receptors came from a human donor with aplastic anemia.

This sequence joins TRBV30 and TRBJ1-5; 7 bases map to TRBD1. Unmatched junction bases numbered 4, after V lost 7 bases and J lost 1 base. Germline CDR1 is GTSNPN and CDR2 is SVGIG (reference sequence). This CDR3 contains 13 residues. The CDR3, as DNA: TGTGCCTCTGGGACAGAAAGCAATCAGCCCCAGCATTTT. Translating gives CASGTESNQPQHF.

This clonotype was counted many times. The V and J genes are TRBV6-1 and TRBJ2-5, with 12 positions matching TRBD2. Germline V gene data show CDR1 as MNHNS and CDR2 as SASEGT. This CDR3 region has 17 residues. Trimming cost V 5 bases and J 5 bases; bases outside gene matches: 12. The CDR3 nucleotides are TGTGCCAGCAGTAGCCCTAGCGGGAGGGCCGGTTGGGAGACCCAGTACTTC. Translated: CASSSPSGRAGWETQYF.

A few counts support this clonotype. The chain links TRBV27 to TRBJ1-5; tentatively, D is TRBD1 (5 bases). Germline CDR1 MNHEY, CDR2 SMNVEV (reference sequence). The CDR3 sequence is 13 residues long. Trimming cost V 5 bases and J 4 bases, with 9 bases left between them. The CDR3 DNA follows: TGTGCCAGCAGTAGACAGAAGAATCAGCCCCAGCATTTT. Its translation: CASSRQKNQPQHF.

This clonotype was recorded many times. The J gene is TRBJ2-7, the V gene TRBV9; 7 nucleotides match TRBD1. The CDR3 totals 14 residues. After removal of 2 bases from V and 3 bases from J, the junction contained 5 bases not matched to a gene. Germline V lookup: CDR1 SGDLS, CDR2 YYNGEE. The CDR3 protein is CASSVAGTDYEQYF. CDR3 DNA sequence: TGTGCCAGCAGCGTCGCCGGGACAGACTACGAGCAGTACTTC.

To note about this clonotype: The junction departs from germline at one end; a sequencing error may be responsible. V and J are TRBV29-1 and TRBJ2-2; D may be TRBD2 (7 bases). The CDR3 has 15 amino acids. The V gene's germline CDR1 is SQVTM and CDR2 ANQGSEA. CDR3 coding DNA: TGCAGCGTTGACGGGGGGCCGACGGACACCGGGGAGCTGTTCTTT. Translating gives CSVDGGPTDTGELFF.

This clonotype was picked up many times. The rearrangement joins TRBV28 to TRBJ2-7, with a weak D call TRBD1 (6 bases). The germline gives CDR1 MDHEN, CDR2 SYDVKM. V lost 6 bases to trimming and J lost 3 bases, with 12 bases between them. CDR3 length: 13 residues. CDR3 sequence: CASRTGTIYEQYF. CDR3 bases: TGTGCCAGCAGAACCGGGACAATCTACGAGCAGTACTTC. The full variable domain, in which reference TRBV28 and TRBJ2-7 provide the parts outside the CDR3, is DVKVTQSSRYLVKRTGEKVFLECVQDMDHENMFWYRQDPGLGLRLIYFSYDVKMKEKGDIPEGYSVSREKKERFSLILESASTNQTSMYLCASRTGTIYEQYFGPGTRLTVT.

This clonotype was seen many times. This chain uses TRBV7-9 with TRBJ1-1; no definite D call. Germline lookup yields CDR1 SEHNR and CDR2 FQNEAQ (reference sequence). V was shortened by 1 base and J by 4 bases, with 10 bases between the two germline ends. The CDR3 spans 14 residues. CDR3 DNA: TGTGCCAGCAGCTTAGATCGGCAGCCCACTGAAGCTTTCTTT. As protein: CASSLDRQPTEAFF.

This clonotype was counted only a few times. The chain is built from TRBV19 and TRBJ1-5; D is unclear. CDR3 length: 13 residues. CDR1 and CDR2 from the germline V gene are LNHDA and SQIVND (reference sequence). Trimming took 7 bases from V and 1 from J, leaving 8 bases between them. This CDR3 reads CASMDGSNQPQHF. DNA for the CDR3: TGTGCCAGTATGGACGGGAGCAATCAGCCCCAGCATTTT.

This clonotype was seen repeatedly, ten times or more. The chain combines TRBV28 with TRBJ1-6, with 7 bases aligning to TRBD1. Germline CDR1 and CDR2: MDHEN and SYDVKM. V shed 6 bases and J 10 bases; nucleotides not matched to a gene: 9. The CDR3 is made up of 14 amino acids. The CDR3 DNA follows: TGTGCCAGCAGACTCAGGGGGTTAATGTCACCCCTCCACTTT. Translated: CASRLRGLMSPLHF.

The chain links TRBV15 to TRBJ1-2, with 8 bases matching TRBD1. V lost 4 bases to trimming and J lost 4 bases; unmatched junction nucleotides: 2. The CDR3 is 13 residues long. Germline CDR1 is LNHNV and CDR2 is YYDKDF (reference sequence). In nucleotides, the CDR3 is TGTGCCACCAGCAAAGGACAGGGCTATGGCTACACCTTC. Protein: CATSKGQGYGYTF.

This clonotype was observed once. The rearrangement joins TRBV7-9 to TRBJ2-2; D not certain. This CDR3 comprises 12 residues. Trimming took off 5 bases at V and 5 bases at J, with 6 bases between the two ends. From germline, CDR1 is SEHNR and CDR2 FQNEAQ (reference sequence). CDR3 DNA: TGTGCCAGCAGCGGTCAGACCGGGGAGCTGTTTTTT. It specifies CASSGQTGELFF.

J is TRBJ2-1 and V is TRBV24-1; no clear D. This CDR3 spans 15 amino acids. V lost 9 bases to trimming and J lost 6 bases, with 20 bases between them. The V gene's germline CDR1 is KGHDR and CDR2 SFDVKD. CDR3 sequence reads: CATGSMAPAGNEQFF. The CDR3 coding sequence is TGTGCCACCGGATCAATGGCCCCAGCAGGCAATGAGCAGTTCTTC.

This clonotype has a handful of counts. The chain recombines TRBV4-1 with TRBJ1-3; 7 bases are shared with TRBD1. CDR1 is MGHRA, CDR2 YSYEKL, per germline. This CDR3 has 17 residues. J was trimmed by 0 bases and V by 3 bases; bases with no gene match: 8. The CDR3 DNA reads TGCGCCAGCAGCCAGGGGACAGTGTTACGCTCTGGAAACACCATATATTTT. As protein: CASSQGTVLRSGNTIYF.

The CDR3 loop reads CASSRLGRGTETQYF. DNA of the CDR3: TGTGCCAGCAGCCGTCTAGGGAGAGGTACGGAGACCCAGTACTTC. The gene calls are TRBV7-9 and TRBJ2-5; weak D call: TRBD2 (5 bases). Germline CDR1 reads SEHNR; CDR2 reads FQNEAQ (reference sequence). Trimming took off 5 bases at V and 5 bases at J, with 18 bases between the two ends. This CDR3 comprises 15 residues.

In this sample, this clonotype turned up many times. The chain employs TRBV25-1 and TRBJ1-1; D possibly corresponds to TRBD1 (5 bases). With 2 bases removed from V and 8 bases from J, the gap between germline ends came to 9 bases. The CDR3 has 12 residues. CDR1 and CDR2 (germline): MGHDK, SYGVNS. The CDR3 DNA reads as TGTGCCAGCAGTGAAGGGGCCGGGGAAGCTTTCTTT. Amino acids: CASSEGAGEAFF.

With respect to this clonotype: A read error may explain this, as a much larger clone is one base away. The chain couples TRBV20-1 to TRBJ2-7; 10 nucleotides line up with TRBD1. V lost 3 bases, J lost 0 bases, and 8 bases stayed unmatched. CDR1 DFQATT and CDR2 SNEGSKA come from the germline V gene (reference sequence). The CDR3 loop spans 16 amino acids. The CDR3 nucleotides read TGCAGTGCTAGTCCCGGGACAGGGGCGGTCTCCTACGAGCAGTACTTC. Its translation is CSASPGTGAVSYEQYF.

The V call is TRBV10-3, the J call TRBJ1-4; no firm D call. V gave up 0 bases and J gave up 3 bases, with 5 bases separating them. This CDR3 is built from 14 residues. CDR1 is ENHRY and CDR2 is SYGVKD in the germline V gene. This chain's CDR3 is CAISESLANEKLFF. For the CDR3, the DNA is TGTGCCATCAGTGAGTCCCTTGCTAATGAAAAACTGTTTTTT.

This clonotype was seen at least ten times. The CDR3 coding sequence is TGTGCCAGCAGTCCGAGACAGCGCACAGATACGCAGTATTTT. This translates into CASSPRQRTDTQYF. V is TRBV14 and J is TRBJ2-3, with D possibly TRBD1 on 5 matching bases. The CDR3 runs to 14 residues. The germline V gene has CDR1 SGHDN and CDR2 FVKESK. V was trimmed by 6 bases and J by 1 base, leaving 11 bases between them.

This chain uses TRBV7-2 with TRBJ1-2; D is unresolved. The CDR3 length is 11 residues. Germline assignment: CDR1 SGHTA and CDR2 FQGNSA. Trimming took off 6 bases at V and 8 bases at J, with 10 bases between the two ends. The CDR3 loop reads CASSPSGGYTF. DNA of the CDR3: TGTGCCAGCAGTCCGAGTGGCGGCTACACCTTC.

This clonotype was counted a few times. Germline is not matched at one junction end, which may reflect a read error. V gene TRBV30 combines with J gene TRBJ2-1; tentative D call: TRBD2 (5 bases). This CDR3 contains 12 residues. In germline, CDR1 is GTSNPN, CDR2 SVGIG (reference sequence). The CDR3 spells CAWSNRREGFIF. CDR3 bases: TGTGCCTGGAGTAATCGGCGTGAGGGATTCATCTTC.

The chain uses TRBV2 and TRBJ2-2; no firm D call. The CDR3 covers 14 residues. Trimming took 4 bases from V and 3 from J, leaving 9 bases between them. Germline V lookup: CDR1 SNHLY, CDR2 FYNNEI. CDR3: CASSVQADTGELFF. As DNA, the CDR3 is TGTGCCAGCAGTGTCCAGGCGGACACCGGGGAGCTGTTTTTT.

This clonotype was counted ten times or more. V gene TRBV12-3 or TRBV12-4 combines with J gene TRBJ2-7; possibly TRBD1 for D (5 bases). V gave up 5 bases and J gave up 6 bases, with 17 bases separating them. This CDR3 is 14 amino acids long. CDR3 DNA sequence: TGTGCCAGCAGTCAAATACAGGCGTGGCTCGAGCAGTACTTC. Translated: CASSQIQAWLEQYF.

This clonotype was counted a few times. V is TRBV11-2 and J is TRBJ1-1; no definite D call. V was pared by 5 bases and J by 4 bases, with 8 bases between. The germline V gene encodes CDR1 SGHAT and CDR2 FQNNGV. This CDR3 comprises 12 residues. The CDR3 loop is CASSRSGTEAFF. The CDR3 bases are TGTGCCAGCAGCCGAAGTGGCACTGAAGCTTTCTTT.

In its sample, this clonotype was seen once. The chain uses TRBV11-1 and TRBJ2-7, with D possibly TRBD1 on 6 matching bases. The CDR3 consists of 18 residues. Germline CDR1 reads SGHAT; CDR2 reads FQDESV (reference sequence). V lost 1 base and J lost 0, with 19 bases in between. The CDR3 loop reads CASSLGLLRGRSSYEQYF. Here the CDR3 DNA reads TGTGCCAGCAGCTTAGGACTACTGAGGGGGAGAAGCTCCTACGAGCAGTACTTC.

This chain's CDR3 is CASSSWAQETQYF. CDR3 nucleotide sequence: TGTGCCAGCAGTTCCTGGGCCCAAGAGACCCAGTACTTC. The chain uses TRBV7-9 and TRBJ2-5; no clear D gene. CDR3 length equals 13 residues. V was trimmed by 6 bases and J by 1 base, leaving 9 bases between them. Germline V gives CDR1 SEHNR, CDR2 FQNEAQ (reference sequence).

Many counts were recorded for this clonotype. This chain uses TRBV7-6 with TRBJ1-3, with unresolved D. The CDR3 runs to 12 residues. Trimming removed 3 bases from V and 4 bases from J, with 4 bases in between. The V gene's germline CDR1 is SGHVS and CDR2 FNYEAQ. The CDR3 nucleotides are TGTGCCAGCAGCTTGGACGGAAACACCATATATTTT. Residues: CASSLDGNTIYF.